The 17 T cell receptor beta chains in this list originate from one sample, sequenced in a study of T-cell memory formation after mild COVID-19. Using its own MiXCR run on the 5' RACE reads, TCRdb lists one record per CDR3 protein. This table has 380,000 or so distinct CDR3 sequences, about 13% appearing once. The specimen sequenced was PBMCs or a T cell subset sorted from them (not recorded which). The source is a young man who had mild COVID-19 (a few samples of this study predate the infection). Cell type and time point are not known.

The chain uses TRBV6-5 and TRBJ2-5; 9 nucleotides agree with TRBD2. The CDR3 totals 17 residues. Germline V gives CDR1 MNHEY, CDR2 SVGAGI. V shed 6 bases, J shed 4 bases, and the junction held 15 bases outside the gene matches. CDR3 sequence reads: CASSHRLAEVGGETQYF. CDR3 DNA sequence: TGTGCCAGCAGCCATCGACTAGCGGAGGTTGGGGGAGAGACCCAGTACTTC.

V usage is TRBV4-1 and J usage is TRBJ2-1; 9 bases match TRBD2. Germline V gene lookup returns CDR1 MGHRA and CDR2 YSYEKL. The V gene end was trimmed by 4 bases and the J gene end by 7 bases; junction bases not matched to a gene: 11. The CDR3 contains 16 residues. The CDR3: CASSRNSGGFRNEQFF. The DNA for the CDR3 is TGCGCCAGCAGCCGAAATAGCGGGGGCTTTAGGAATGAGCAGTTCTTC.

This clonotype was recorded at least ten times. The rearrangement uses TRBV20-1 and TRBJ2-3; 7 bases agree with TRBD2. The CDR3 extends over 13 amino acids. The V gene's germline CDR1 is DFQATT and CDR2 SNEGSKA (reference sequence). The CDR3 sequence is CRAGPPSTDTQYF. The CDR3 DNA is TGCAGAGCGGGGCCCCCTAGCACAGATACGCAGTATTTT.

CDR3 amino acids: CASSWGLTENYGYTF. In DNA form, the CDR3 reads TGCGCCAGCAGCTGGGGATTGACAGAGAACTATGGCTACACCTTC. V gene TRBV5-1 combines with J gene TRBJ1-2; a possible D gene is TRBD1 (5 bases). Looked up from germline, CDR1 is SGHRS and CDR2 is YFSETQ. The CDR3 loop spans 15 amino acids. V dropped 3 bases and J dropped 2 bases, with 14 bases sitting between them.

The sample holds a few counts of this clonotype. The chain is built from TRBV12-3 or TRBV12-4 and TRBJ1-5; TRBD1 aligns across 8 bases. The junction had 5 bases not matched to a gene; V was cut back by 6 bases and J by 4 bases. This CDR3 has 14 residues. As DNA, the CDR3 is TGTGCCAGCAGCCCAGGGGGCGCGAATCAGCCCCAGCATTTT. The encoded protein is CASSPGGANQPQHF.

This chain links TRBV6-1 with TRBJ1-4, with D tentatively TRBD1 (6 bases). Between the trimmed V and J ends, which lost 6 bases and 0 bases, there was a span of 14 bases. The CDR3 totals 16 residues. Looked up from germline, CDR1 is MNHNS and CDR2 is SASEGT. DNA for the CDR3: TGTGCCAGCAGGAAACAGGGACTTGCAACTAATGAAAAACTGTTTTTT. Encoded protein: CASRKQGLATNEKLFF.

The sample holds a few counts of this clonotype. Here the CDR3 DNA reads TGTGCCAGCAGTTACAGTAGCGGGGTGTCCTACGAGCAGTACTTC. The encoded protein is CASSYSSGVSYEQYF. V is TRBV6-5 and J is TRBJ2-7; TRBD2 matches at 8 bases. V lost 2 bases, J lost 1 base, and 4 bases stayed unmatched. This CDR3 region has 15 residues. The germline V gene has CDR1 MNHEY and CDR2 SVGAGI.

This clonotype came up a few times. This chain joins TRBV27 and TRBJ2-7; weak D call: TRBD2 (5 bases). Germline CDR1 is MNHEY and CDR2 is SMNVEV (reference sequence). The germline V and J ends were trimmed by 5 bases and 4 bases, with 15 bases remaining between them. There are 14 residues in the CDR3. DNA for the CDR3: TGTGCCAGCAGTCGGGATTCCCAACGGTACGAGCAGTACTTC. Translated: CASSRDSQRYEQYF.

The V gene is TRBV7-2, the J gene TRBJ2-5; a possible D gene is TRBD2 (5 bases). This CDR3 is built from 18 residues. Trimming pared 2 bases from V and 0 bases from J, leaving 19 bases between. Germline values: CDR1 SGHTA, CDR2 FQGNSA. CDR3 coding DNA: TGTGCCAGCAGCTTACGAGGGTTTGGCATGGCTAACCAAGAGACCCAGTACTTC. The encoded protein is CASSLRGFGMANQETQYF.

The chain couples TRBV6-2 or TRBV6-3 to TRBJ2-5; 8 bases align to TRBD2. J was trimmed by 7 bases and V by 6 bases; bases with no gene match: 4. This CDR3 region has 12 residues. The germline V gene has CDR1 MNHEY and CDR2 SVGEGT. This CDR3 is CASRRTSRTQYF. The CDR3 DNA is TGTGCCAGCAGGAGGACTAGCCGGACCCAGTACTTC.

V gene TRBV7-9 combines with J gene TRBJ2-1, with 10 bases aligning to TRBD2. The V gene end was trimmed by 3 bases and the J gene end by 8 bases; junction bases not matched to a gene: 10. Germline V gene lookup returns CDR1 SEHNR and CDR2 FQNEAQ (reference sequence). The CDR3 runs to 16 residues. CDR3 in DNA: TGTGCCAGCAGCTTCCCCGAAGCGGGGGGGCCTGATGAGCAGTTCTTC. This codes for CASSFPEAGGPDEQFF.

V usage is TRBV6-2 or TRBV6-3 and J usage is TRBJ2-3; D possibly corresponds to TRBD1 (6 bases). V lost 7 bases and J lost 0, with 14 bases in between. The germline V gene has CDR1 MNHEY and CDR2 SVGEGT. This CDR3 contains 15 residues. The CDR3 reads CASKRTETSTDTQYF. In nucleotides, the CDR3 is TGTGCCAGCAAAAGGACAGAGACTAGCACAGATACGCAGTATTTT.

V usage is TRBV5-5 and J usage is TRBJ1-1; no reliable D call. Germline CDR1 and CDR2: SGHKS and YYEKEE (reference sequence). V was cut by 0 bases and J by 0 bases, with 9 bases left in between. The CDR3 contains 15 residues. The DNA of the CDR3 is TGTGCCAGCAGCTTGGAAGCCATACTGAACACTGAAGCTTTCTTT. Amino acids: CASSLEAILNTEAFF. Supplemented by reference TRBV5-5 and TRBJ1-1, the full variable domain reads DAGVTQSPTHLIKTRGQQVTLRCSPISGHKSVSWYQQVLGQGPQFIFQYYEKEERGRGNFPDRFSARQFPNYSSELNVNALLLGDSALYLCASSLEAILNTEAFFGQGTRLTVV.

V gene TRBV6-2 or TRBV6-3 combines with J gene TRBJ1-5; TRBD1 might be the D (5 bases). The V gene lost 7 bases and the J gene lost 6 bases, with 16 bases spanning the gap. The CDR3 is made up of 14 amino acids. Germline loops: CDR1 MNHEY, CDR2 SVGEGT. Written as DNA, the CDR3 is TGTGCCAGCACCCTATCCAGGGTCTCTCAGCCCCAGCATTTT. Encoded protein: CASTLSRVSQPQHF.

This clonotype showed up just a few times. This chain connects TRBV19 to TRBJ1-5; TRBD1 is a possible D gene (5 bases). Germline CDR1 reads LNHDA; CDR2 reads SQIVND (reference sequence). The CDR3 is 15 amino acids. V gave up 4 bases and J gave up 0 bases, with 10 bases separating them. The CDR3 loop is CASSRDLRSNQPQHF. The CDR3 DNA follows: TGTGCCAGTAGTAGGGACTTGCGTAGCAATCAGCCCCAGCATTTT.

This clonotype was observed a handful of times. The chain uses TRBV5-1 and TRBJ2-1, with 8 bases matching TRBD2. Trimming at V came to 4 bases and at J to 8 bases, leaving 8 bases not matched to a gene. Germline-derived CDR1 and CDR2 are SGHRS and YFSETQ. The CDR3 is made up of 14 amino acids. CDR3 region: CASSQGLVIDEQFF. DNA for the CDR3: TGCGCCAGCAGCCAGGGACTAGTAATTGATGAGCAGTTCTTC.

This clonotype has only a few counts. The J gene is TRBJ2-5, the V gene TRBV6-1, with D possibly TRBD1 on 6 matching bases. The V end lost 6 bases, the J end lost 4 bases, and 12 bases lay between the germline ends. Germline lookup yields CDR1 MNHNS and CDR2 SASEGT. This CDR3 contains 13 residues. The CDR3 sequence: CASRSGQSETQYF. The CDR3 DNA sequence: TGTGCCAGCAGATCAGGACAGTCAGAGACCCAGTACTTC.